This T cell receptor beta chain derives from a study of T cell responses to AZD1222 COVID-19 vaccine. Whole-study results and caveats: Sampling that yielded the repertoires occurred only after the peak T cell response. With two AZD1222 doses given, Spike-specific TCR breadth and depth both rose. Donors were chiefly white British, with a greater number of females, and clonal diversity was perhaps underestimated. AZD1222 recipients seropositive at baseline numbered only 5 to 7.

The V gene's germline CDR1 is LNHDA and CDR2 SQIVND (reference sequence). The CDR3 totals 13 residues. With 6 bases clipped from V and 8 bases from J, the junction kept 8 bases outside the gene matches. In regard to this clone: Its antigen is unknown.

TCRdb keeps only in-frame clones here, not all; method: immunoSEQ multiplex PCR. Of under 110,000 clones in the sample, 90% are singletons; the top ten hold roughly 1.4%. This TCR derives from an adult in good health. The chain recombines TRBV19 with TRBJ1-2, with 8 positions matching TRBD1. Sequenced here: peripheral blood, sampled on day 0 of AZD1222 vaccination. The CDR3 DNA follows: TGTGCCAGTAGGACAGGGGCGAGTTCGGGCTACACCTTC. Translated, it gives CASRTGASSGYTF.